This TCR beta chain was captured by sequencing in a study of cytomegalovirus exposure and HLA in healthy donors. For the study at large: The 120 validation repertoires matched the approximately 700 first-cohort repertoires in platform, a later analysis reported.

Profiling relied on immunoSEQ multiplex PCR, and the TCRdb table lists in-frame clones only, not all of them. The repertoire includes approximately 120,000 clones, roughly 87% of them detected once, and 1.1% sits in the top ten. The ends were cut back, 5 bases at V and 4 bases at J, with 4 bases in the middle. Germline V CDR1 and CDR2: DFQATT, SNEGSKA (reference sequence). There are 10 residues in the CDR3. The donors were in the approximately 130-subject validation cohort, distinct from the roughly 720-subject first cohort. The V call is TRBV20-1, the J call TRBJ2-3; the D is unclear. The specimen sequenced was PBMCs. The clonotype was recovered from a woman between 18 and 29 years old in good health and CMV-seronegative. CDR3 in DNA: TGCAGTGCTTCCGCAGATACGCAGTATTTT. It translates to CSASADTQYF.